One sample yielded the 7 T cell receptor beta chains listed below, sequenced in a study of shared clonotypes between healthy human individuals. TCRdb keeps only in-frame clones here, not all; method: immunoSEQ multiplex PCR. The data show around 200,000 clones, over 50% seen once. Sequenced material: memory CD4+ T cells sorted from blood. Subset reported: CD45RA-negative fraction. The receptors shown here come from a young man in good health.

This chain joins TRBV7-6 and TRBJ2-3, with a weak D call TRBD2 (6 bases). Germline V CDR1 and CDR2: SGHVS, FNYEAQ. V gave up 6 bases and J gave up 0 bases, with 16 bases separating them. The CDR3 contains 16 residues. DNA of the CDR3: TGTGCCAGCAGTTCCGGACTAACCTCTAGCACAGATACGCAGTATTTT. Protein product: CASSSGLTSSTDTQYF.

The chain employs TRBV6-1 and TRBJ2-1, with D unresolved. The V end lost 5 bases, the J end lost 9 bases, and 11 bases lay between the germline ends. Germline CDR1 MNHNS, CDR2 SASEGT. This CDR3 is 12 amino acids long. The CDR3 loop is CASSYLGAEQFF. CDR3 nucleotides: TGTGCCAGCAGTTATCTGGGTGCTGAGCAGTTCTTC.

This chain links TRBV10-2 with TRBJ2-4; D ambiguous. The CDR3 runs to 17 residues. Trimming stripped 3 bases from V and 0 bases from J, with 15 bases between. Germline V CDR1 and CDR2: WSHSY, SAAADI. CDR3 region: CASSESYTVLAKNIQYF. The DNA for the CDR3 is TGCGCCAGCAGTGAAAGTTACACCGTACTAGCCAAAAACATTCAGTACTTC.

The V gene is TRBV6-6, the J gene TRBJ2-3; D gene unclear. Germline values: CDR1 MNHNY, CDR2 SVGAGI (reference sequence). Trimming stripped 0 bases from V and 1 base from J, with 8 bases between. CDR3 length: 15 residues. This chain's CDR3 is CASSYSPSRTDTQYF. The CDR3 coding sequence is TGTGCCAGCAGTTACTCGCCTAGTCGCACAGATACGCAGTATTTT.

The rearrangement joins TRBV5-1 to TRBJ1-1, with a possible D match to TRBD1 (6 bases). Trimming took off 3 bases at V and 4 bases at J, with 13 bases between the two ends. The CDR3 sequence is 14 residues long. Germline lookup yields CDR1 SGHRS and CDR2 YFSETQ. The CDR3 DNA reads TGCGCCAGCAGCTCAACGGGACAAGCCACTGAAGCTTTCTTT. Amino acid sequence: CASSSTGQATEAFF.

The chain links TRBV5-1 to TRBJ1-1; TRBD1 matches at 10 bases. The CDR3 sequence is 12 residues long. After removal of 7 bases from V and 3 bases from J, the junction contained 0 bases not matched to a gene. Germline lookup yields CDR1 SGHRS and CDR2 YFSETQ. CDR3 region: CASGQGDTEAFF. CDR3 nucleotides: TGCGCCAGCGGACAGGGGGACACTGAAGCTTTCTTT.

The chain combines TRBV6-1 with TRBJ2-7; 8 bases agree with TRBD1. This CDR3 region has 15 residues. The V and J ends lost 2 bases and 4 bases, in that order; junction bases with no gene match: 7. CDR1 and CDR2 (germline): MNHNS, SASEGT. The CDR3 spells CASSELRQGSYEQYF. Here the CDR3 DNA reads TGTGCCAGCAGTGAACTGAGACAGGGGTCATACGAGCAGTACTTC.